Listed below are T cell receptor beta chains from one sample, sequenced in a study of blood T cell repertoires in COVID-19. Assay used: immunoSEQ multiplex PCR; TCRdb lists only in-frame clones, some missing. The sample has fewer than 350,000 clones, about 93% seen once. The sample consisted of peripheral blood. These TCRs come from a woman between 25 and 40 years old with COVID-19, enrolled during active disease. Both conserved end residues are part of each CDR3. D genes are given only for firm matches.

CASGGAGQLSYGYTF	TRBV28	TRBJ1-2	TRBD1
CATSDVGLAGINEQFF	TRBV24-1	TRBJ2-1	TRBD2
CASSSQDRGEQYF	TRBV5-1	TRBJ2-7	.
CASGPIGTVTDTQYF	TRBV5-1	TRBJ2-3	TRBD1
CASSRETGTGVSEAFF	TRBV19	TRBJ1-1	TRBD1
CASSLREGYSYNEQFF	TRBV6-2/TRBV6-3	TRBJ2-1	TRBD2
CAWSDSYEQYF	TRBV30	TRBJ2-7	.
CASSQGRRRDSPLHF	TRBV4-2	TRBJ1-6	.
CASSKGLARTGELFF	TRBV19	TRBJ2-2	TRBD2
CASSLRSGALYNEQFF	TRBV27	TRBJ2-1	.
CASSSPPGLPYEQYF	TRBV27	TRBJ2-7	.
CASSFLSLHRYEQYF	TRBV27	TRBJ2-7	.
CATSREGASWGYTF	TRBV15	TRBJ1-2	TRBD1
CASSPGGTSRTDTQYF	TRBV5-4	TRBJ2-3	TRBD2
CASSDAIAGAAEQYF	TRBV7-9	TRBJ2-7	TRBD2
CASSQDVRSNYGYTF	TRBV4-3	TRBJ1-2	.
CASRDYTDTQYF	TRBV10-2	TRBJ2-3	TRBD2
CASTELGTGYYQETQYF	TRBV3-1/TRBV3-2	TRBJ2-5	TRBD1